The 21 T cell receptor beta chains listed next were all sequenced from one sample in a study of Ad26.COV2.S vaccination and SARS-CoV-2 variants. Noted treatment: some 20 received Ad26.COV2.S at low or high dose, single or two shots; five or six received placebo; per-sample allocation not given. Samples came from day 63 after the first vaccine or placebo injection. TCRdb's table, derived via immunoSEQ multiplex PCR, lists solely in-frame clones and lacks some. Here the sample spans over 250,000 clones, about 87% being singletons. The sample was peripheral blood, taken in a trial of Ad26.COV2.S vaccine versus placebo. These receptors all stem from a person aged 18 to 65 who received the Ad26.COV2.S COVID-19 vaccine or a placebo.

The J gene is TRBJ2-1, the V gene TRBV12-3 or TRBV12-4, with a weak D call TRBD2 (5 bases). The V gene lost 3 bases and the J gene lost 7 bases, with 10 bases spanning the gap. The CDR3 is made up of 13 amino acids. CDR3 loop: CASSFRRGNEQFF. In DNA, the CDR3 is TGTGCCAGCAGTTTTCGGCGCGGGAATGAGCAGTTCTTC.

The chain carries TRBV7-7 and TRBJ2-5; 12 bases are shared with TRBD2. The CDR3 spans 12 residues. Germline V gives CDR1 SSHAT, CDR2 FNYEAQ (reference sequence). The CDR3 region has the DNA TGTGCTAGCCGGGCTAGCGGGGGGGCCCAGTACTTC. This encodes CASRASGGAQYF.

This sequence joins TRBV7-8 and TRBJ1-2; 10 positions agree with TRBD1. CDR1 is SGHVS, CDR2 FQNEAQ, per germline. This CDR3 has 14 amino acids. V shed 7 bases and J 2 bases; nucleotides not matched to a gene: 4. The CDR3 region is CASTRQGANYGYTF. CDR3 bases: TGTGCCAGCACCCGACAGGGGGCAAACTATGGCTACACCTTC.

The chain combines TRBV10-3 with TRBJ2-7; TRBD2 agrees at 9 bases. J lost 5 bases, V lost 4 bases, and 9 bases had no gene match. The germline CDR1 and CDR2 sequences are ENHRY and SYGVKD. This CDR3 is 15 amino acids long. The CDR3 DNA is TGTGCCATCAGTGCTGGACTAGCGCGCTTGGACGAGCAGTACTTC. It specifies CAISAGLARLDEQYF.

This chain uses TRBV15 with TRBJ2-1; 7 bases match TRBD2. The ends lost 1 base at V and 4 bases at J; junction bases unmatched: 7. Germline values: CDR1 LNHNV, CDR2 YYDKDF (reference sequence). The CDR3 contains 16 residues. The CDR3 loop is CATSRAGRGRYNEQFF. The CDR3 DNA is TGTGCCACCAGCAGAGCAGGGCGGGGGAGGTACAATGAGCAGTTCTTC.

In the case of this clone: This specimen includes other DNA sequences encoding the same CDR3. V is TRBV6-5 and J is TRBJ2-7; 9 bases fit TRBD1. J gave up 3 bases and V 6 bases, and 3 bases lay outside the gene matches. The CDR3 length is 13 residues. The germline gives CDR1 MNHEY, CDR2 SVGAGI. CDR3 residues: CASRAGQGYEQYF. The CDR3 DNA reads TGTGCCAGCAGGGCGGGACAGGGCTACGAGCAGTACTTC.

The rearrangement uses TRBV3-1 (or the pseudogene TRBV3-2) and TRBJ2-3, with D hard to call. Looked up from germline, CDR1 is LGHDT and CDR2 is YNNKEL (reference sequence). The CDR3 contains 15 residues. Trimming removed 0 bases at V and 0 bases at J, with 7 bases between. CDR3 protein: CASSQDPVSTDTQYF. DNA for the CDR3: TGTGCCAGCAGCCAAGATCCTGTTAGCACAGATACGCAGTATTTT.

The J gene is TRBJ1-3, the V gene TRBV30; D is unclear. V lost 4 bases, J lost 2 bases, and 9 bases lay in between. Per germline, CDR1 GTSNPN and CDR2 SVGIG (reference sequence). The CDR3 spans 13 residues. The CDR3 loop is CAWTMSTGNTIYF. Here the CDR3 DNA reads TGTGCCTGGACCATGTCGACTGGAAACACCATATATTTT.

The rearrangement uses TRBV7-3 and TRBJ2-2; D may be TRBD1 or TRBD2 (5 bases each). Per germline, CDR1 SGHTA and CDR2 FQGTGA. The ends were cut back, 4 bases at V and 4 bases at J, with 16 bases in the middle. CDR3 length: 16 amino acids. The CDR3 sequence is CASSSRDGRRTGELFF. The CDR3 DNA follows: TGTGCCAGCAGCTCCCGGGACGGAAGACGCACCGGGGAGCTGTTTTTT.

The rearrangement uses TRBV4-2 and TRBJ2-2; D uncertain. The V end was cut by 1 base, the J end by 1 base, with 7 bases between. Germline assignment: CDR1 LGHNA and CDR2 YNFKEQ. CDR3 length: 15 amino acids. The CDR3 is CASSQGQENTGELFF. CDR3 DNA sequence: TGTGCCAGCAGCCAAGGGCAGGAGAACACCGGGGAGCTGTTTTTT.

This clone appeared once. The chain links TRBV12-3 or TRBV12-4 to TRBJ2-7; TRBD1 aligns across 7 bases. This CDR3 comprises 13 residues. The ends lost 5 bases at V and 3 bases at J; junction bases unmatched: 4. The CDR3 nucleotides are TGTGCCAGCAGTCAGGGACAGTTCTACGAGCAGTACTTC. This encodes CASSQGQFYEQYF.

The chain uses TRBV29-1 and TRBJ1-1, with D hard to call. V lost 4 bases to trimming and J lost 0 bases, with 15 bases between them. CDR1 is SQVTM, CDR2 ANQGSEA, per germline. This CDR3 has 15 amino acids. CDR3: CSVGFGFSLNTEAFF. CDR3 sequence (DNA): TGCAGCGTTGGATTCGGGTTCTCACTGAACACTGAAGCTTTCTTT.

In nucleotides, the CDR3 is TGTGCCAGCAGCCCGAGGAGCTCTGGAAACACCATATATTTT. Translation: CASSPRSSGNTIYF. J is TRBJ1-3 and V is TRBV7-9, with D unresolved. Trimming took 5 bases from V and 0 from J, leaving 8 bases between them. This CDR3 spans 14 amino acids. From germline, CDR1 is SEHNR and CDR2 FQNEAQ (reference sequence).

The rearrangement uses TRBV29-1 and TRBJ1-2; unclear D gene. The CDR3 is 17 residues long. Deletions cut 5 bases from V and 4 bases from J, with 26 bases between. Germline V gene sequence: CDR1 SQVTM, CDR2 ANQGSEA. CDR3 DNA: TGCAGCGTTCCACTATACCTCACGGAGACGGCGGGCTATGGCTACACCTTC. Translation: CSVPLYLTETAGYGYTF. The entire variable domain, with the rest obtained from reference TRBV29-1 and TRBJ1-2, is as follows: SAVISQKPSRDICQRGTSLTIQCQVDSQVTMMFWYRQQPGQSLTLIATANQGSEATYESGFVIDKFPISRPNLTFSTLTVSNMSPEDSSIYLCSVPLYLTETAGYGYTFGSGTRLTVV.

The gene calls are TRBV2 and TRBJ2-5; 12 bases fit TRBD2. The CDR3 length is 17 residues. The germline CDR1 and CDR2 sequences are SNHLY and FYNNEI. V shed 6 bases and J 1 base; nucleotides not matched to a gene: 9. CDR3 in amino acids: CASRRLTSGGSQETQYF. CDR3 sequence (DNA): TGTGCCAGCAGGAGACTTACTAGCGGGGGGAGCCAAGAGACCCAGTACTTC.

V usage is TRBV29-1 and J usage is TRBJ1-2, with 9 bases lining up with TRBD1. Germline lookup yields CDR1 SQVTM and CDR2 ANQGSEA. The CDR3 runs to 14 residues. Losses at the gene ends were 0 bases for V and 2 bases for J; bases not matched to a gene: 1. The CDR3 loop reads CSVEEGTGNYGYTF. CDR3 DNA sequence: TGCAGCGTTGAAGAAGGGACAGGGAACTATGGCTACACCTTC. Supplemented by reference TRBV29-1 and TRBJ1-2, the full variable domain reads SAVISQKPSRDICQRGTSLTIQCQVDSQVTMMFWYRQQPGQSLTLIATANQGSEATYESGFVIDKFPISRPNLTFSTLTVSNMSPEDSSIYLCSVEEGTGNYGYTFGSGTRLTVV.

This chain connects TRBV5-1 to TRBJ2-5; tentative D call: TRBD1 (5 bases). CDR3 size: 14 residues. The germline V gene encodes CDR1 SGHRS and CDR2 YFSETQ. V was shortened by 7 bases and J by 5 bases, with 18 bases between the two germline ends. CDR3 DNA sequence: TGCGCCAGCCGACTTACAGGCCTTGGGGAGACCCAGTACTTC. Translated: CASRLTGLGETQYF.

This clone was observed a few times. This rearrangement joins TRBV7-2 to TRBJ2-7; TRBD2 matches 10 bases. This CDR3 is built from 15 residues. V shed 0 bases, J shed 4 bases, and the junction held 3 bases outside the gene matches. Germline V gene sequence: CDR1 SGHTA, CDR2 FQGNSA. The CDR3 bases are TGTGCCAGCAGCTTAGCGGGACTAGCGCAATACGAGCAGTACTTC. Protein product: CASSLAGLAQYEQYF.

The chain couples TRBV30 to TRBJ1-2; D is perhaps TRBD1 (6 bases). V lost 4 bases and J lost 8, with 23 bases in between. The CDR3 contains 15 residues. Germline-derived CDR1 and CDR2 are GTSNPN and SVGIG (reference sequence). The CDR3 DNA reads as TGTGCCTGGACCCCGAGCGAGGGGGGCGCCCGGGGCTACACCTTC. It translates to CAWTPSEGGARGYTF.

Concerning this clone itself: Other DNA sequences in this sample translate to the same CDR3. The genes are TRBV18 and TRBJ1-1, with no clear D. CDR1 is KGHSH and CDR2 is LQKENI in the germline V gene. This CDR3 contains 13 residues. V gave up 3 bases and J gave up 2 bases, with 7 bases separating them. In DNA form, the CDR3 reads TGTGCCAGCTCACCTCGGGAAAACACTGAAGCTTTCTTT. It encodes CASSPRENTEAFF.

This chain uses TRBV5-1 with TRBJ1-2; tentatively, D is TRBD1 (6 bases). Germline loops: CDR1 SGHRS, CDR2 YFSETQ. This CDR3 contains 14 residues. Trimming took 1 base from V and 5 from J, leaving 12 bases between them. The CDR3 here is CASSLWGPEYGYTF. DNA for the CDR3: TGCGCCAGCAGCTTGTGGGGGCCTGAGTATGGCTACACCTTC.